This paragraph reports one T cell receptor beta chain. This sample is drawn from a study of T cell changes during pregnancy in multiple sclerosis. Here immunoSEQ multiplex PCR was the method, and the copy in TCRdb shows in-frame clones only, minus some. Of roughly 38,000 clones listed, around 90% are singletons. The material sequenced was CD4+ T cells from peripheral blood mononuclear cells, taken before pregnancy. The receptor comes from a female donor with multiple sclerosis, enrolled in a pregnancy study.

CDR3 nucleotide sequence: TGTGCCAGCAGCTTCGGGACTGGCGATGGGGAGACCCAGTACTTC. Its translation: CASSFGTGDGETQYF. The V and J genes are TRBV7-2 and TRBJ2-5, with D possibly being TRBD2 (6 bases). The CDR3 is 15 amino acids. Trimming stripped 3 bases from V and 5 bases from J, with 16 bases between. The germline V gene has CDR1 SGHTA and CDR2 FQGNSA.